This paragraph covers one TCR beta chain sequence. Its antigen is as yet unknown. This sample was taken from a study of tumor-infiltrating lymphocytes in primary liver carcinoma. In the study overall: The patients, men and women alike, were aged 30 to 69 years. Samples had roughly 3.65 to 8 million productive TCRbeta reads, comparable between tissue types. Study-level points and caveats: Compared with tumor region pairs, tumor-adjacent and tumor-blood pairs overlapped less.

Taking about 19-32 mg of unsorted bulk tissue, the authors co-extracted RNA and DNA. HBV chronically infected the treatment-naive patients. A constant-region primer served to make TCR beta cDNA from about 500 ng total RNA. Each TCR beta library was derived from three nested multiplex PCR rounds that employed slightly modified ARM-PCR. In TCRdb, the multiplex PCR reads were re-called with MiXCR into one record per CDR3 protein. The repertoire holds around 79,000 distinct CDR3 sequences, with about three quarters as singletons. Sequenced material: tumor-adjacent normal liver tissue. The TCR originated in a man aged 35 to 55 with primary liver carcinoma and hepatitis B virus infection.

The CDR3 protein is CASSAFGAKQYF. The CDR3 DNA sequence: TGTGCCAGCAGCGCTTTTGGGGCCAAGCAGTACTTC. The chain recombines TRBV12-3 or TRBV12-4 with TRBJ2-7; a possible D gene is TRBD1 (5 bases). This CDR3 is 12 amino acids long. Trimming stripped 6 bases from V and 8 bases from J, with 14 bases between.